A selection of T cell receptor beta chains follows, all from one sample in a study of cytomegalovirus exposure and HLA in healthy donors. Sequencing used immunoSEQ multiplex PCR; TCRdb keeps in-frame clones, though not all of them. The sample carries fewer than 150,000 clones, about two thirds recorded once. Sequenced input: PBMCs. These receptors all come from a woman aged 40 to 49 in good health and CMV-seropositive. Both conserved end residues are part of each CDR3. D genes are given only for firm matches. Size is omitted from some rows. Given values are once, few, many or a class for expanded clones.

v_gene: TRBV2; d_gene: NA; j_gene: TRBJ2-1; abundance: few; CDR3aa: CASSEAAASGYNEQFF; CDR3nt: TGTGCCAGCAGTGAAGCGGCGGCCTCGGGCTACAATGAGCAGTTCTTC
v_gene: TRBV28; d_gene: NA; j_gene: TRBJ2-2; abundance: NA; CDR3aa: CASSIGGGGRTGELFF; CDR3nt: TGTGCCAGCAGTATTGGGGGGGGCGGCCGCACCGGGGAGCTGTTTTTT
v_gene: TRBV4-3; d_gene: TRBD1; j_gene: TRBJ2-3; abundance: few; CDR3aa: CASSLTGGRDTQYF; CDR3nt: TGCGCCAGCAGCCTGACAGGGGGCCGAGATACGCAGTATTTT
v_gene: TRBV6-5; d_gene: NA; j_gene: TRBJ2-1; abundance: NA; CDR3aa: CASSYDRPIYNEQFF; CDR3nt: TGTGCCAGCAGTTACGACAGGCCTATCTACAATGAGCAGTTCTTC
v_gene: TRBV2; d_gene: TRBD1; j_gene: TRBJ1-1; abundance: NA; CDR3aa: CASSATGGVTEAFF; CDR3nt: TGTGCCAGCAGTGCTACAGGGGGTGTCACTGAAGCTTTCTTT
v_gene: TRBV9; d_gene: NA; j_gene: TRBJ1-6; abundance: once; CDR3aa: CASSVEARANSPLHF; CDR3nt: TGTGCCAGCAGCGTAGAAGCCAGGGCTAATTCACCCCTCCACTTT
v_gene: TRBV12-5; d_gene: NA; j_gene: TRBJ2-5; abundance: NA; CDR3aa: CASEVDSQETQYF; CDR3nt: TGTGCTAGCGAGGTGGACAGCCAAGAGACCCAGTACTTC
v_gene: TRBV5-1; d_gene: NA; j_gene: TRBJ2-7; abundance: NA; CDR3aa: CASSLVTGNYEQYF; CDR3nt: TGCGCCAGCAGCTTGGTTACAGGAAACTACGAGCAGTACTTC
v_gene: TRBV7-8; d_gene: NA; j_gene: TRBJ2-7; abundance: NA; CDR3aa: CASSLEAGVSYEQYF; CDR3nt: TGTGCCAGCAGCTTAGAGGCGGGCGTCTCCTACGAGCAGTACTTC
v_gene: TRBV14; d_gene: NA; j_gene: TRBJ1-2; abundance: NA; CDR3aa: CASSQGQGSYGYTF; CDR3nt: TGTGCCAGCAGCCAAGGACAAGGCTCCTATGGCTACACCTTC
v_gene: TRBV2; d_gene: TRBD2; j_gene: TRBJ2-5; abundance: NA; CDR3aa: CASRARLAGEHQETQYF; CDR3nt: TGTGCCAGCAGAGCTCGACTAGCGGGGGAACACCAGGAGACCCAGTACTTC
v_gene: TRBV11-2; d_gene: TRBD1; j_gene: TRBJ1-5; abundance: NA; CDR3aa: CASSLEGQSNQPQHF; CDR3nt: TGTGCCAGCAGCTTAGAGGGACAGTCCAATCAGCCCCAGCATTTT
v_gene: TRBV4-3; d_gene: NA; j_gene: TRBJ2-5; abundance: few; CDR3aa: CASSLSARTEGETQYF; CDR3nt: TGCGCCAGCAGCCTCTCGGCGAGGACTGAGGGAGAGACCCAGTACTTC
v_gene: TRBV5-4; d_gene: NA; j_gene: TRBJ2-3; abundance: NA; CDR3aa: CASSFGSGGLDTQYF; CDR3nt: NA
v_gene: TRBV18; d_gene: NA; j_gene: TRBJ2-4; abundance: once; CDR3aa: CASSPPSAGSNIQYF; CDR3nt: TGTGCCAGCTCACCACCGTCTGCAGGGTCAAACATTCAGTACTTC